The 32 T cell receptor beta chains given below trace back to one sample, sequenced in a study of beta chain features in type 1 diabetes. The whole isolated RNA underwent reverse transcription, so sequencing captured expressed TCRB transcripts. Sequencing was performed with immunoSEQ multiplex PCR; in TCRdb, only in-frame clones are kept and a portion is missing. The table lists roughly 310,000 clones, roughly 11% of them singletons, with roughly 0.016% in the top ten. The sequencing input was naive CD4+ T cells from blood. All receptors come from a woman under 40 in good health.

This clone was counted between two and nine times. The chain uses TRBV9 and TRBJ2-3; TRBD2 aligns across 14 bases. The V gene's germline CDR1 is SGDLS and CDR2 YYNGEE. There are 18 residues in the CDR3. Trimming took 2 bases from V and 1 from J; bases not matched to a gene: 6. CDR3 nucleotide sequence: TGTGCCAGCAGCGTGACTTTGGGACTAGCGGGAGGCACAGATACGCAGTATTTT. This sequence encodes CASSVTLGLAGGTDTQYF.

The genes are TRBV18 and TRBJ2-3, with 9 bases that match TRBD2. CDR1 and CDR2 from the germline V gene are KGHSH and LQKENI. V trimming: 1 base; J trimming: 3 bases; junction bases outside the gene matches: 2. CDR3 length: 15 residues. CDR3 in DNA: TGTGCCAGCTCACCACGACTAGCGGTTACAGATACGCAGTATTTT. This translates into CASSPRLAVTDTQYF.

The table lists this clone with a few counts. The V gene is TRBV4-2, the J gene TRBJ2-1, with D perhaps matching TRBD2 (6 bases). Germline CDR1 LGHNA, CDR2 YNFKEQ. CDR3 length: 20 residues. The V end was cut by 0 bases, the J end by 8 bases, with 29 bases between. CDR3 in amino acids: CASSQDSMWGAGKSADEQFF. DNA for the CDR3: TGTGCCAGCAGCCAAGATAGTATGTGGGGAGCGGGCAAATCGGCCGATGAGCAGTTCTTC.

This clone appeared a few times. This rearrangement joins TRBV30 to TRBJ2-1, with unresolved D. The ends were cut back, 2 bases at V and 10 bases at J, with 9 bases in the middle. This CDR3 region has 11 residues. Germline V lookup: CDR1 GTSNPN, CDR2 SVGIG (reference sequence). CDR3 in DNA: TGTGCCTGGAGTTGGGCCTCCGAGCAGTTCTTC. This sequence encodes CAWSWASEQFF.

V usage is TRBV5-1 and J usage is TRBJ1-2; 9 nucleotides align to TRBD1. V lost 4 bases, J lost 1 base, and 11 bases stayed unmatched. Looked up from germline, CDR1 is SGHRS and CDR2 is YFSETQ. This CDR3 region has 17 residues. The CDR3 region is CASSPGQGTPHNYGYTF. CDR3 bases: TGCGCCAGCAGCCCTGGACAGGGGACACCGCATAACTATGGCTACACCTTC.

The V gene is TRBV7-3, the J gene TRBJ2-5; TRBD2 matches at 8 bases. CDR3 size: 15 residues. Germline CDR1 and CDR2: SGHTA and FQGTGA. V dropped 0 bases and J dropped 5; count of bases not matched to a gene: 5. CDR3 loop: CASSLTSGTPETQYF. For the CDR3, the DNA is TGTGCCAGCAGCTTAACTAGCGGGACGCCCGAGACCCAGTACTTC.

The V gene is TRBV30, the J gene TRBJ2-7; perhaps TRBD1 as D (6 bases). Germline V gives CDR1 GTSNPN, CDR2 SVGIG (reference sequence). V lost 4 bases, J lost 7 bases, and 14 bases lay in between. This CDR3 is built from 12 residues. CDR3 protein: CAWNPSGVEQYF. The CDR3 region has the DNA TGTGCCTGGAATCCATCAGGGGTTGAGCAGTACTTC.

This clone showed up just a few times. The rearrangement joins TRBV15 to TRBJ1-4; 8 nucleotides line up with TRBD1. Trimming at V came to 3 bases and at J to 3 bases, leaving 6 bases not matched to a gene. The length of the CDR3 is 16 residues. The germline gives CDR1 LNHNV, CDR2 YYDKDF (reference sequence). This CDR3 is CATSRRLTGANEKLFF. DNA for the CDR3: TGTGCCACCAGCAGGCGATTGACAGGGGCTAATGAAAAACTGTTTTTT.

This clone was seen a handful of times. The chain combines TRBV7-2 with TRBJ2-1; possible D gene TRBD1, 6 bases. V gave up 4 bases and J gave up 9 bases, with 10 bases separating them. Germline CDR1 and CDR2: SGHTA and FQGNSA. CDR3 size: 12 residues. The CDR3 region is CASSYRVGEQFF. In nucleotides, the CDR3 is TGTGCCAGCAGCTACAGGGTAGGTGAGCAGTTCTTC.

This clone was seen a handful of times. This sequence joins TRBV4-2 and TRBJ1-4, with 9 bases lining up with TRBD1. The germline gives CDR1 LGHNA, CDR2 YNFKEQ. This CDR3 is built from 14 residues. V was clipped by 4 bases and J by 12 bases; unmatched bases: 9. The CDR3 loop reads CASSPGQGEPELFF. The CDR3 DNA sequence: TGTGCCAGCAGCCCGGGACAGGGTGAGCCGGAACTGTTTTTT.

A few counts support this clone. The CDR3 nucleotides are TGTGCCAGCCGCCTAGGCTCGTTGGCCTACGAGCAGTACTTC. Residues: CASRLGSLAYEQYF. The chain links TRBV28 to TRBJ2-7; D remains ambiguous. Germline CDR1 reads MDHEN; CDR2 reads SYDVKM. This CDR3 is 14 amino acids long. The V end was cut by 8 bases, the J end by 2 bases, with 16 bases between.

This clone was detected only a few times. The chain is built from TRBV14 and TRBJ2-3, with 7 bases lining up with TRBD2. The CDR3 runs 17 residues. CDR1 is SGHDN and CDR2 is FVKESK in the germline V gene. J was trimmed by 3 bases and V by 0 bases; bases with no gene match: 9. CDR3 nucleotides: TGTGCCAGCAGCCAAGATTGGGCGGGAGTTCGAACAGATACGCAGTATTTT. Protein product: CASSQDWAGVRTDTQYF.

This clone has more than one count but fewer than ten. The V call is TRBV18, the J call TRBJ1-5; 9 nucleotides align to TRBD1. The CDR3 has 15 residues. Trimming cost V 4 bases and J 5 bases; bases outside gene matches: 6. Germline lookup yields CDR1 KGHSH and CDR2 LQKENI. CDR3 in amino acids: CASSLNRDRDQPQHF. The CDR3, as DNA: TGTGCCAGCTCACTCAACCGGGACAGGGATCAGCCCCAGCATTTT.

V is TRBV30 and J is TRBJ2-2, with D maybe TRBD1 (6 bases). Germline V gene lookup returns CDR1 GTSNPN and CDR2 SVGIG (reference sequence). The CDR3 contains 14 residues. V was trimmed by 3 bases and J by 6 bases, leaving 14 bases between them. CDR3 sequence (DNA): TGTGCCTGGAGCACTTTTCAGGGGTCCGGGGAGCTGTTTTTT. Translating it yields CAWSTFQGSGELFF.

This clone appeared a few times. The chain combines TRBV15 with TRBJ2-1; 7 bases map to TRBD2. The CDR3 covers 16 residues. The V segment lost 4 bases and the J segment 1 base; nucleotides outside the gene matches: 7. From germline, CDR1 is LNHNV and CDR2 YYDKDF (reference sequence). The DNA for the CDR3 is TGTGCCACCAGCAAGGAACGAGCGGGATCCTACAATGAGCAGTTCTTC. Translated: CATSKERAGSYNEQFF. The full variable domain, rest sourced from reference TRBV15 and TRBJ2-1, is DAMVIQNPRYQVTQFGKPVTLSCSQTLNHNVMYWYQQKSSQAPKLLFHYYDKDFNNEADTPDNFQSRRPNTSFCFLDIRSPGLGDTAMYLCATSKERAGSYNEQFFGPGTRLTVL.

This clone was detected a few times. The CDR3 protein is CASRRQGSEQYF. CDR3 in DNA: TGTGCCAGCAGGAGACAGGGATCCGAGCAGTACTTC. This chain uses TRBV9 with TRBJ2-7; TRBD1 matches 7 bases. This CDR3 has 12 residues. Germline V gene lookup returns CDR1 SGDLS and CDR2 YYNGEE. Unmatched junction bases numbered 5, after V lost 5 bases and J lost 6 bases.

J is TRBJ2-5 and V is TRBV5-1, with TRBD1 identical over 7 bases. Germline-derived CDR1 and CDR2 are SGHRS and YFSETQ. V lost 7 bases, J lost 5 bases, and 11 bases stayed unmatched. The CDR3 totals 14 residues. DNA of the CDR3: TGCGCCAGCCGAAAACAGGGGTCCCAGGAGACCCAGTACTTC. Its protein product is CASRKQGSQETQYF. Complete variable domain (other parts from reference TRBV5-1 and TRBJ2-5): KAGVTQTPRYLIKTRGQQVTLSCSPISGHRSVSWYQQTPGQGLQFLFEYFSETQRNKGNFPGRFSGRQFSNSRSEMNVSTLELGDSALYLCASRKQGSQETQYFGPGTRLLVL.

This clone has only a few counts. V and J are TRBV7-8 and TRBJ2-7; 9 bases line up with TRBD2. This CDR3 is built from 18 residues. The J segment lost 1 base and the V segment lost 5 bases, leaving 15 bases of the junction unmatched. Germline V gene lookup returns CDR1 SGHVS and CDR2 FQNEAQ. CDR3 sequence: CASSQSTSGTSYSYEQYF. As DNA, the CDR3 is TGTGCCAGCAGCCAATCGACTAGCGGAACCTCTTATTCCTACGAGCAGTACTTC.

The chain joins TRBV5-4 to TRBJ1-2; 7 bases fit TRBD1. The germline V gene encodes CDR1 SGHNT and CDR2 YYREEE (reference sequence). This CDR3 is built from 13 residues. The ends lost 4 bases at V and 4 bases at J; junction bases unmatched: 4. CDR3 in amino acids: CASSPRGAYGYTF. Here the CDR3 DNA reads TGTGCCAGCAGCCCCAGGGGGGCCTATGGCTACACCTTC.

This clone came up a few times. This chain uses TRBV9 with TRBJ2-3; 8 bases align to TRBD2. This CDR3 spans 15 amino acids. CDR1 is SGDLS, CDR2 YYNGEE, per germline. V was clipped by 2 bases and J by 5 bases; unmatched bases: 7. For the CDR3, the DNA is TGTGCCAGCAGCGTTACGGGGGGGGGCGGAGATACGCAGTATTTT. Residues: CASSVTGGGGDTQYF.

This clone has more than one count but fewer than ten. The CDR3 region has the DNA TGTGCCAGCAGTATCCCGACTAGCGGGAGCTCCGAGCAGTACTTC. Translation gives CASSIPTSGSSEQYF. J is TRBJ2-7 and V is TRBV7-2; 12 bases are shared with TRBD2. CDR1 is SGHTA and CDR2 is FQGNSA in the germline V gene. Germline trimming cut 6 bases from V and 6 bases from J; bases unmatched to any gene: 9. The CDR3 sequence is 15 residues long.

In nucleotides, the CDR3 is TGTGCCAGTAGGACTAGCGGGAGTAGAGAGACCCAGTACTTC. It translates to CASRTSGSRETQYF. V is TRBV19 and J is TRBJ2-5; 12 positions match TRBD2. The CDR3 has 14 amino acids. After removal of 6 bases from V and 4 bases from J, the junction contained 3 bases not matched to a gene. CDR1 and CDR2 from the germline V gene are LNHDA and SQIVND (reference sequence).

The rearrangement uses TRBV7-2 and TRBJ2-7; TRBD2 matches 15 bases. Per germline, CDR1 SGHTA and CDR2 FQGNSA. The CDR3 spans 16 residues. The junction had 6 bases not matched to a gene; V was cut back by 4 bases and J by 5 bases. The DNA for the CDR3 is TGTGCCAGCAGCTCGTTCGGACTAGCGGGAGGGAACGAGCAGTACTTC. Translation gives CASSSFGLAGGNEQYF.

The chain is built from TRBV18 and TRBJ1-3; D is unresolved. Germline lookup yields CDR1 KGHSH and CDR2 LQKENI. The CDR3 extends over 14 amino acids. V dropped 6 bases and J dropped 1 base, with 10 bases sitting between them. The CDR3 DNA sequence: TGTGCCAGCTCGCTAGGGAGATCTGGAAACACCATATATTTT. Protein product: CASSLGRSGNTIYF.

V usage is TRBV6-5 and J usage is TRBJ1-2, with 8 bases fitting TRBD1. V dropped 10 bases and J dropped 0; count of bases not matched to a gene: 7. From germline, CDR1 is MNHEY and CDR2 SVGAGI. The CDR3 runs to 14 residues. CDR3 sequence: CATRTGWANYGYTF. The CDR3 DNA follows: TGTGCCACACGGACAGGGTGGGCTAACTATGGCTACACCTTC.

J is TRBJ1-2 and V is TRBV9; a possible D gene is TRBD1 (5 bases). Germline loops: CDR1 SGDLS, CDR2 YYNGEE. The CDR3 contains 14 residues. Trimming removed 3 bases from V and 3 bases from J, with 12 bases in between. CDR3 residues: CASSAPGRDYGYTF. In DNA form, the CDR3 reads TGTGCCAGCAGCGCACCAGGGAGGGACTATGGCTACACCTTC.

J is TRBJ2-5 and V is TRBV7-9; 7 bases align to TRBD2. The CDR3 spans 18 residues. V lost 1 base, J lost 3 bases, and 14 bases stayed unmatched. Germline CDR1 reads SEHNR; CDR2 reads FQNEAQ (reference sequence). The DNA of the CDR3 is TGTGCCAGCAGCTTAGTTCCCGTACGGGACTATCAGGAAGAGACCCAGTACTTC. The encoded protein is CASSLVPVRDYQEETQYF.

With respect to this clone: The sample carries other DNA sequences with the same CDR3. The chain uses TRBV9 and TRBJ2-1; D perhaps matches TRBD2 (6 bases). Germline V gene sequence: CDR1 SGDLS, CDR2 YYNGEE. V was cut by 0 bases and J by 4 bases, with 11 bases left in between. This CDR3 has 15 residues. CDR3 nucleotides: TGTGCCAGCAGCGTAGTCCCCGGGAGTTACAATGAGCAGTTCTTC. Protein product: CASSVVPGSYNEQFF.

The chain combines TRBV9 with TRBJ2-3, with D maybe TRBD2 (7 bases). Trimming stripped 4 bases from V and 1 base from J, with 13 bases between. CDR3 length equals 15 residues. Germline assignment: CDR1 SGDLS and CDR2 YYNGEE. In DNA form, the CDR3 reads TGTGCCAGCAGCCCTCGCGGGGGCCGCACAGATACGCAGTATTTT. Its translation: CASSPRGGRTDTQYF.

The V gene is TRBV30, the J gene TRBJ2-7; 9 positions agree with TRBD1. The CDR3 has 13 residues. The germline gives CDR1 GTSNPN, CDR2 SVGIG (reference sequence). V trimming: 3 bases; J trimming: 6 bases; junction bases outside the gene matches: 6. The CDR3 sequence is CAWRSQGAGEQYF. CDR3 bases: TGTGCCTGGAGGTCACAGGGGGCGGGCGAGCAGTACTTC.

The V call is TRBV18, the J call TRBJ2-3; 7 nucleotides line up with TRBD1. Per the germline V gene, CDR1 is KGHSH and CDR2 is LQKENI. The junction had 11 bases not matched to a gene; V was cut back by 5 bases and J by 0 bases. CDR3 length: 17 residues. CDR3 nucleotides: TGTGCCAGCTCAACAACGACAGGGAGTACTAGCACAGATACGCAGTATTTT. This codes for CASSTTTGSTSTDTQYF.

This clone was detected a few times. The chain combines TRBV11-2 with TRBJ2-7; TRBD1 matches at 11 bases. V trimming: 5 bases; J trimming: 5 bases; junction bases outside the gene matches: 8. CDR3 size: 15 residues. Germline CDR1 and CDR2: SGHAT and FQNNGV. The DNA of the CDR3 is TGTGCCAGCAGCCCCCCCGGGACAGGGGGTAACGAGCAGTACTTC. This codes for CASSPPGTGGNEQYF.